This note documents a single TCR beta chain sequence. The data were produced by immunoSEQ multiplex PCR, yet TCRdb's version contains in-frame clones alone and is incomplete. The sample holds about 86,000 clones; over 80% are singletons and the top ten take roughly 30%. These data belong to a study of blood T cell repertoires in COVID-19. This CDR3 comprises 15 residues. Looked up from germline, CDR1 is SGHTA and CDR2 is FQGTGA. Trimming stripped 5 bases from V and 0 bases from J, with 13 bases between. What was sequenced was peripheral blood. The gene calls are TRBV7-3 and TRBJ1-1; D perhaps matches TRBD1 (6 bases). The origin of this receptor is an elderly woman with active or convalescent COVID-19. The CDR3 coding sequence is TGTGCCAGCAGCGTACAGGGCGGAATGAACACTGAAGCTTTCTTT. It codes for CASSVQGGMNTEAFF.